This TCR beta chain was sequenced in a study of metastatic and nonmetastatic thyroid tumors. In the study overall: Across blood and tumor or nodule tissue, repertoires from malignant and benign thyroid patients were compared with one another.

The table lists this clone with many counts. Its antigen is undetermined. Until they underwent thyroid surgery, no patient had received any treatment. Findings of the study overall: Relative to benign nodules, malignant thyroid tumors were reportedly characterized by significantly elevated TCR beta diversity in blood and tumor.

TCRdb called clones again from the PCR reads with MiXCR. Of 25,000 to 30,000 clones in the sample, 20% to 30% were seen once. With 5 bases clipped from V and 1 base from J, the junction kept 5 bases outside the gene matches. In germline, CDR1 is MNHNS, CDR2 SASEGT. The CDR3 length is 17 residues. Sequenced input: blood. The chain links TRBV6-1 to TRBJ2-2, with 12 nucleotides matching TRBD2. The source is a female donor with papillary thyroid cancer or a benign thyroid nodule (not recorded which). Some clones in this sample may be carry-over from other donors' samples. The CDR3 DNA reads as TGTGCCAGCAGTTCTACGGGACTAGCGGGGAACACCGGGGAGCTGTTTTTT. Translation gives CASSSTGLAGNTGELFF.